This T cell receptor (beta chain) stems from a study of human T cells and chemical hapten exposure. Study-wide context: TCR yields per sample varied, mainly owing to small pooled library volume differences. Whole-study results and caveats: High-frequency TCRs, those above 1 in 1000, stayed the same after DPC sensitization.

Specified time point: healthy volunteer bleed at 6 weeks. RNA extraction used unfractionated whole blood as the source of total RNA. The library attached unique molecular identifiers to individual cDNA molecules. Original processing notes: Counting gave a median of approximately 96,000 TCRs per sample, with values ranging from 23,224 to 690,600. TCRdb re-called the RACE reads with MiXCR, one entry per CDR3 protein. None of the V and J calls come from the authors' own analysis; TCRdb made them. Of 65,000 to 95,000 distinct CDR3 sequences in the sample, 8.6% are singletons; the top ten hold around 1.7%. This clonotype was detected only a few times. Its specificity is unknown. The specimen sequenced was whole blood. This receptor was taken from a female donor in good health. Some clones in this sample may be carry-over from other donors' samples.

CDR3 DNA: TGTGCCAGCAGCTTAGTTGGCGGGGGGGCCGGCACAGATACGCAGTATTTT. It codes for CASSLVGGGAGTDTQYF. The genes are TRBV7-8 and TRBJ2-3, with 9 positions matching TRBD2. The trim removed 1 base at V and 1 base at J, leaving 6 bases unmatched. Per the germline V gene, CDR1 is SGHVS and CDR2 is FQNEAQ. There are 17 residues in the CDR3.